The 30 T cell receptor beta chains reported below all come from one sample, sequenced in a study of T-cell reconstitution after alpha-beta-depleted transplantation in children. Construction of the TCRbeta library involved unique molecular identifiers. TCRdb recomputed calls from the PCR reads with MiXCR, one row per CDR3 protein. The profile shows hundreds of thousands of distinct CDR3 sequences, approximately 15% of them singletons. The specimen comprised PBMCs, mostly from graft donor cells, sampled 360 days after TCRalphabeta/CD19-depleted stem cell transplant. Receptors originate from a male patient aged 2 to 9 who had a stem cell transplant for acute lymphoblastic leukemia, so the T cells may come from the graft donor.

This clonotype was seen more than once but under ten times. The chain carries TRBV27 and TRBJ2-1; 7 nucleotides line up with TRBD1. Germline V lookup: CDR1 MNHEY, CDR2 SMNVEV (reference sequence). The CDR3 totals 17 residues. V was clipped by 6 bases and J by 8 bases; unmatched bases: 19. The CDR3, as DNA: TGTGCCAGCAGGCGACCCACCGGGACAGAGGAAAAGCATGAGCAGTTCTTC. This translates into CASRRPTGTEEKHEQFF.

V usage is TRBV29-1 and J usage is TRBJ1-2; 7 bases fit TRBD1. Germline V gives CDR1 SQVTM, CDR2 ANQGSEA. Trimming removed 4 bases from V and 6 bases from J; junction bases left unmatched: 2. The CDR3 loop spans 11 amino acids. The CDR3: CSVGRGNGYTF. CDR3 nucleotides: TGCAGCGTTGGCAGGGGGAATGGCTACACCTTC.

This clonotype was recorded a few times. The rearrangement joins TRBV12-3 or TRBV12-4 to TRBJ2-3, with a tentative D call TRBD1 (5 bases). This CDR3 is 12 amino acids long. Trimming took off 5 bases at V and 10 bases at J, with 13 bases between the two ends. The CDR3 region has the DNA TGTGCCAGCAGTCTTACAGGCGTGGCGCAGTATTTT. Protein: CASSLTGVAQYF.

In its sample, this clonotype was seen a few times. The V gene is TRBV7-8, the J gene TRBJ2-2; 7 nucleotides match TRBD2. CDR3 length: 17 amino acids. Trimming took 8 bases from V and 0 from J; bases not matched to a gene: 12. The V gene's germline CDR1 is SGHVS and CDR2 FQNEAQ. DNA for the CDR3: TGTGCCAGCGGTATGGGAGGGGCGTTCGCGAACACCGGGGAGCTGTTTTTT. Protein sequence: CASGMGGAFANTGELFF.

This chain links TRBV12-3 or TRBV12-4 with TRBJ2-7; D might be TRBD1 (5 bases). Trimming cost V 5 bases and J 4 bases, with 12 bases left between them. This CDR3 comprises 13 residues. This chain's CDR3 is CASSTDSYYEQYF. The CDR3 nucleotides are TGTGCCAGCAGTACCGACAGCTATTACGAGCAGTACTTC.

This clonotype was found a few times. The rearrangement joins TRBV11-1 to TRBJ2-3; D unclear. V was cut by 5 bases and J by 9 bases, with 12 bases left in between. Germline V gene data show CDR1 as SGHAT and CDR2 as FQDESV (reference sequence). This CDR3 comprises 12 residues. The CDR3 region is CASSLSLQTQYF. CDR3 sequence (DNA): TGTGCCAGCAGCCTGAGCCTTCAAACGCAGTATTTT.

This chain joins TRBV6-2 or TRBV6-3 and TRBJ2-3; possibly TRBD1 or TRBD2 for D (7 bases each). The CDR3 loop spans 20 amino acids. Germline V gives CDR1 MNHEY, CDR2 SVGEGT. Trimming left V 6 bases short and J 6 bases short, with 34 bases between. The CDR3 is CASSPQTMTGLISGGDTQYF. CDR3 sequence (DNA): TGTGCCAGCAGCCCTCAAACTATGACAGGGTTAATCTCGGGGGGCGATACGCAGTATTTT.

The CDR3: CASSLAPGADTEAFF. CDR3 in DNA: TGCGCCAGCAGCTTGGCCCCAGGGGCCGACACTGAAGCTTTCTTT. The chain carries TRBV5-1 and TRBJ1-1; perhaps TRBD1 as D (6 bases). Germline CDR1 is SGHRS and CDR2 is YFSETQ. This CDR3 has 15 residues. Trimming removed 0 bases at V and 3 bases at J, with 12 bases between. Based on the CDR3 plus reference TRBV5-1 and TRBJ1-1, the full variable domain is KAGVTQTPRYLIKTRGQQVTLSCSPISGHRSVSWYQQTPGQGLQFLFEYFSETQRNKGNFPGRFSGRQFSNSRSEMNVSTLELGDSALYLCASSLAPGADTEAFFGQGTRLTVV.

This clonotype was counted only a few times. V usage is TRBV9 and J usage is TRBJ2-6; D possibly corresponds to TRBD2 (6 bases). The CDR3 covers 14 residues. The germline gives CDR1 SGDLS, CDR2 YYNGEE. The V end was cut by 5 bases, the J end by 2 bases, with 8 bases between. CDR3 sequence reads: CASRGGTGANVLTF. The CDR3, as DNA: TGTGCCAGCAGGGGGGGAACTGGGGCCAACGTCCTGACTTTC. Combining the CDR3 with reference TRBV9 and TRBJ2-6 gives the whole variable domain DSGVTQTPKHLITATGQRVTLRCSPRSGDLSVYWYQQSLDQGLQFLIQYYNGEERAKGNILERFSAQQFPDLHSELNLSSLELGDSALYFCASRGGTGANVLTFGAGSRLTVL.

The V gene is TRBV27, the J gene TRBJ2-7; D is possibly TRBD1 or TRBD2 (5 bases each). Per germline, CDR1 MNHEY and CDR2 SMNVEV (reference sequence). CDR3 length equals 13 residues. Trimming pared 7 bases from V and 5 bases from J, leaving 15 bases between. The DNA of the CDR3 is TGTGCCAGCACCCGACAGAGCGGAAACGAGCAGTACTTC. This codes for CASTRQSGNEQYF.

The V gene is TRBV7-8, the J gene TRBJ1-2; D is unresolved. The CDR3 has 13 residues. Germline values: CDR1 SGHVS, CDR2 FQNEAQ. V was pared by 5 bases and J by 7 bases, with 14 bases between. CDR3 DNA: TGTGCCAGCAGCGTTCGCGTGGGCCTTGGCTACACCTTC. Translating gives CASSVRVGLGYTF.

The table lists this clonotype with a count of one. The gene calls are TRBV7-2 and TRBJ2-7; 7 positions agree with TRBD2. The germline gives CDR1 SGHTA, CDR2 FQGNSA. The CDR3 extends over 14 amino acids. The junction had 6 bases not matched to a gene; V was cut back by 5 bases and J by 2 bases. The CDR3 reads CASSRGSPPYEQYF. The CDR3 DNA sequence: TGTGCCAGCAGCCGCGGGAGCCCACCCTACGAGCAGTACTTC.

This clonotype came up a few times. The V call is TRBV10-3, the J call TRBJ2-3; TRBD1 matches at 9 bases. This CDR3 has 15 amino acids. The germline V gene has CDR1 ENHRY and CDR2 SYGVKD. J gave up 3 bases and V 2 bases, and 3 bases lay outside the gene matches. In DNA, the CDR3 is TGTGCCATCAGTGAGCAAGGACAGGGGACAGATACGCAGTATTTT. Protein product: CAISEQGQGTDTQYF.

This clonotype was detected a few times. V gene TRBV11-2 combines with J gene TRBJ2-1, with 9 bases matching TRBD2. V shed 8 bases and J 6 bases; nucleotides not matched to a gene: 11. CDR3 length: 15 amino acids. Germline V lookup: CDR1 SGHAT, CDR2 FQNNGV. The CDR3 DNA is TGTGCCAGCGGTATTAGCGGGAGCTGGGGCAATGAGCAGTTCTTC. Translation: CASGISGSWGNEQFF.

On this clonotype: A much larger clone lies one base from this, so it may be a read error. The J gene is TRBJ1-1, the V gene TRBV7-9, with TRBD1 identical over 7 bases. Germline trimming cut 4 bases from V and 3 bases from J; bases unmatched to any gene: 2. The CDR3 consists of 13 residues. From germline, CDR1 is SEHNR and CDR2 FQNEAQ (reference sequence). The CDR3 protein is CASSSGGDTEAFF. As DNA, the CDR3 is TGTGCCAGCAGCTCAGGGGGGGACACTGAAGCTTTCTTT.

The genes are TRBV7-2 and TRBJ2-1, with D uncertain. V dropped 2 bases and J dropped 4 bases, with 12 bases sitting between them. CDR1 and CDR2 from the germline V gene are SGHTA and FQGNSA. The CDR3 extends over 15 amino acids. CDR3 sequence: CASSLTRTLYNEQFF. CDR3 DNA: TGTGCCAGCAGCTTAACGCGGACCCTATACAATGAGCAGTTCTTC.

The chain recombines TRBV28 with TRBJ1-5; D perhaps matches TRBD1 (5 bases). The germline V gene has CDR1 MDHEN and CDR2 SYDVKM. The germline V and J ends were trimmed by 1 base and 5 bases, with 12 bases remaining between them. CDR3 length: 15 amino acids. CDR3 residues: CASSLSTVSDQPQHF. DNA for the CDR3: TGTGCCAGCAGTTTATCGACAGTTTCGGATCAGCCCCAGCATTTT.

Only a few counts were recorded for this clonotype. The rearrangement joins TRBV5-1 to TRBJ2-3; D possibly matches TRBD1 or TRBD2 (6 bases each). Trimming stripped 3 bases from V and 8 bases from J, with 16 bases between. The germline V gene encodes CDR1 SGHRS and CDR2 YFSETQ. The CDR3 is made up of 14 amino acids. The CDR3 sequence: CASSSRGGRLTQYF. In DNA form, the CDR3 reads TGCGCCAGCAGCTCTCGAGGGGGGCGACTTACGCAGTATTTT.

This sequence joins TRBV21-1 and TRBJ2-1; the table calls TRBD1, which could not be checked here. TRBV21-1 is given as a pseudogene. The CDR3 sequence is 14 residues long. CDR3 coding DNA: TGTGCCAGCTCCCGCGGGGGCGAGTACAATGAGCAGTTCTTC. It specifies CASSRGGEYNEQFF.

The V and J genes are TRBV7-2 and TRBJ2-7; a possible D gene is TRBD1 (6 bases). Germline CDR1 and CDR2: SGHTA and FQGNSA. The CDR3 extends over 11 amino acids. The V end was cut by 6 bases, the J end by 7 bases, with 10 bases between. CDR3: CASSYRVEQYF. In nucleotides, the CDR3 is TGTGCCAGCAGTTACAGGGTAGAGCAGTACTTC.

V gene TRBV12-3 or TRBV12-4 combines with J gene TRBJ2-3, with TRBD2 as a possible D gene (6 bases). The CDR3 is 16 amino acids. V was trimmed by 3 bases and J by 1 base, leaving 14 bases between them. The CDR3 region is CASSFPASGGTDTQYF. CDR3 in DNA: TGTGCCAGCAGTTTCCCTGCTTCGGGGGGCACAGATACGCAGTATTTT.

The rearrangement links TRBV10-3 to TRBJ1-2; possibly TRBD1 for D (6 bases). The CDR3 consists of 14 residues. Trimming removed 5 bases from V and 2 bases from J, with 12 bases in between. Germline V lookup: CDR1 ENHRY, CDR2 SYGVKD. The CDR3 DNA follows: TGTGCCATCAGTCAGGGAACAGGGAACTATGGCTACACCTTC. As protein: CAISQGTGNYGYTF.

The CDR3 loop reads CASSLAGEGYEQYF. Written as DNA, the CDR3 is TGTGCCAGCAGTTTAGCGGGAGAGGGCTACGAGCAGTACTTC. This chain joins TRBV27 and TRBJ2-7; 7 bases align to TRBD2. The V and J ends lost 2 bases and 3 bases, in that order; junction bases with no gene match: 4. The CDR3 contains 14 residues. The germline V gene encodes CDR1 MNHEY and CDR2 SMNVEV (reference sequence).

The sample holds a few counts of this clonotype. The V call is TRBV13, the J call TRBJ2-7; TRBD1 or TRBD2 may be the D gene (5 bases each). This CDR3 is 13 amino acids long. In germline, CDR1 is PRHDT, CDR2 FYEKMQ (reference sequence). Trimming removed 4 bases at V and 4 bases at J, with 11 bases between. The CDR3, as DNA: TGTGCCAGCAGCTACCTCGGGGCATACGAGCAGTACTTC. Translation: CASSYLGAYEQYF.

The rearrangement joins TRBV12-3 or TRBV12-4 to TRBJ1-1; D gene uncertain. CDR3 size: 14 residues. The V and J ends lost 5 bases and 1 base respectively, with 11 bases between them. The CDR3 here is CASSLRDTNTEAFF. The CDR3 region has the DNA TGTGCCAGCAGTCTCCGGGATACGAACACTGAAGCTTTCTTT.

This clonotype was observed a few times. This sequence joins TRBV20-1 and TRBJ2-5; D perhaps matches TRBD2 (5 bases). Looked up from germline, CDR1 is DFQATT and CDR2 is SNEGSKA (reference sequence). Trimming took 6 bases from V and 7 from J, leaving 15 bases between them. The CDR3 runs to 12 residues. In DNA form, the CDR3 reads TGCAGTGCCTCCCGGGGTCGGCGGACCCAGTACTTC. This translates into CSASRGRRTQYF.

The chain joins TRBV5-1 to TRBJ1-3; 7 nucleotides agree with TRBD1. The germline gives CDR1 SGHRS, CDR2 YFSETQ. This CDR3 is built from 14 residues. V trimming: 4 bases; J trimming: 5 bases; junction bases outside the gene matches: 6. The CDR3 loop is CASSLPDRRNTIYF. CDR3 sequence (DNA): TGCGCCAGCAGCCTCCCGGACAGGAGAAACACCATATATTTT.

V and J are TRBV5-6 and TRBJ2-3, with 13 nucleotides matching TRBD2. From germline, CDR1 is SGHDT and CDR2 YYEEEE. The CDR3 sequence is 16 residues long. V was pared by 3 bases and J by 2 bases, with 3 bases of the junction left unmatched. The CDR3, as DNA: TGTGCCAGCAGCTACGGGACTAGCGGGATCACAGATACGCAGTATTTT. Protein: CASSYGTSGITDTQYF.

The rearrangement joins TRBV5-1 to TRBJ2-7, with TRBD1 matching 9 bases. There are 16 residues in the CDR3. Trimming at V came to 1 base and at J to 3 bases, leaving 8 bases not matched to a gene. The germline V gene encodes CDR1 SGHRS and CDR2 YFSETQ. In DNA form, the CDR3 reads TGCGCCAGCAGCTTGACCCGGACAGGGGATAACTACGAGCAGTACTTC. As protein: CASSLTRTGDNYEQYF.

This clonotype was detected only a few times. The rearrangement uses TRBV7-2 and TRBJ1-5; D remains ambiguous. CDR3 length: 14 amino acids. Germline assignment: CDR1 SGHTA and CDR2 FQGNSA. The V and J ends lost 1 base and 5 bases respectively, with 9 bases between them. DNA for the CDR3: TGTGCCAGCAGCTTAGAGTCCTTTTATCAGCCCCAGCATTTT. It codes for CASSLESFYQPQHF. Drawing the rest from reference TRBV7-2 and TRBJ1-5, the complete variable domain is GAGVSQSPSNKVTEKGKDVELRCDPISGHTALYWYRQSLGQGLEFLIYFQGNSAPDKSGLPSDRFSAERTGGSVSTLTIQRTQQEDSAVYLCASSLESFYQPQHFGDGTRLSIL.